Listed below are T cell receptor beta chains from one sample, sequenced in a study of untreated major depressive disorder. Some clones are missing from TCRdb's copy, which holds only in-frame ones; the method was immunoSEQ multiplex PCR. Of more than 25,000 clones in the sample, 91% were seen once. The sequenced material came from CD4+ T cells from PBMCs. Receptors originate from a young woman with major depressive disorder. Each CDR3 is given without its conserved first and last residue. Rows may omit the clone size; those that give it use once, few, many or a size class.

cdr3_length	v_call	clone_size	j_call	cdr3_aa
13	TRBV9	.	TRBJ2-3	ASSVDRGRTDTQY
11	TRBV11-2	.	TRBJ1-5	ASATGPAQPQH
11	TRBV6-5	.	TRBJ1-3	ALPISTGNTIY
9	TRBV6-5	few	TRBJ1-3	ASSYRNTIY
13	TRBV29-1	.	TRBJ2-3	SVDRLAEGSDTQY
12	TRBV27	once	TRBJ2-4	ASSPWDSDNIQY
11	TRBV7-2	.	TRBJ2-5	ASSSQGGETQY
10	TRBV27	.	TRBJ1-1	ASSFAQVEAF
14	TRBV27	.	TRBJ1-2	ASSPRLGQGSYGYT
11	TRBV21-1	.	TRBJ1-2	ARGQVGRHGYT
14	TRBV27	.	TRBJ2-2	ASSYSGSSNTGELF
14	TRBV6-6	.	TRBJ2-2	ASNGGGARNTGELF
7	TRBV20-1	once	TRBJ1-1	SASVDAF
10	TRBV6-1	.	TRBJ2-7	ASSETVGRRE
16	TRBV9	once	TRBJ2-2	ASSVSASGRADTGELF
13	TRBV5-1	.	TRBJ2-3	ASRFRTGFTDTQY
14	TRBV6-6	.	TRBJ2-3	ASSYPAGGGTDTQY
12	TRBV6-1	.	TRBJ2-2	ASKRKGNTGELF
12	TRBV19	.	TRBJ2-7	ASSISSGSFKQY
9	TRBV7-9	.	TRBJ1-4	ASSTYEKLF
14	TRBV19	.	TRBJ2-6	ASSLAGGLGANVLT
13	TRBV7-9	.	TRBJ2-1	ASSLRGASYNEQF
13	TRBV4-1	.	TRBJ2-1	ASSQYGTSANEQF
17	TRBV7-6	.	TRBJ2-1	ASSAVGLAATSSYNEQF
13	TRBV5-1	.	TRBJ2-1	ASSRQGRAYNEQF
13	TRBV7-2	.	TRBJ2-7	ASSLAPPTAYEQY
14	TRBV4-3	.	TRBJ1-1	ASSLGGRLMNTEAF
10	TRBV19	once	TRBJ1-5	ASSGGNQPQH